This T cell receptor beta chain comes out of a study of siplizumab effects on memory and regulatory T cells. Broader study findings: Tregs that proliferated in siplizumab cultures did not have their suppressive function confirmed.

V shed 1 base and J shed 4 bases, with 13 bases lying between them. Germline assignment: CDR1 SGHAT and CDR2 FQDESV (reference sequence). CDR3 length: 15 residues. Details on this clone: Its antigen is undetermined.

Only in-frame clones appear in the TCRdb table, and some are missing; sequencing was by immunoSEQ multiplex PCR. The sample lists more than 95,000 clones, about 92% occurring once. The rearrangement uses TRBV11-1 and TRBJ1-1; D possibly corresponds to TRBD1 (6 bases). Sequencing was done on a sample of CD4+ T cells sorted from blood. This TCR was sampled from a human donor in good health. The CDR3 reads CASSLGRGAVTEAFF. The CDR3 nucleotides are TGTGCCAGCAGCTTAGGTCGGGGGGCTGTCACTGAAGCTTTCTTT.